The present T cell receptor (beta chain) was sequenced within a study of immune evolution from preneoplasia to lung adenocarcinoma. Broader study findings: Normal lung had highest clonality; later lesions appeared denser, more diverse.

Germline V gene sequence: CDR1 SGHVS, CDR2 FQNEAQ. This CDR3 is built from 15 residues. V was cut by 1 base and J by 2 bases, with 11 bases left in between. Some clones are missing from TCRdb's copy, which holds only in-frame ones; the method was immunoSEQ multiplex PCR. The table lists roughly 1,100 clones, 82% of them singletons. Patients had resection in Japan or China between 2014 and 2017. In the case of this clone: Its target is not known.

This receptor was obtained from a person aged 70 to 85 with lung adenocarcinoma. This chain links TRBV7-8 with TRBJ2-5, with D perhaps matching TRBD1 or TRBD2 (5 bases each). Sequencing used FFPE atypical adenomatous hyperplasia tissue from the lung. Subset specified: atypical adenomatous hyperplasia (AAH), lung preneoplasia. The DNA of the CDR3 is TGTGCCAGCAGCTTAGACGGGGCTTCACAAGAGACCCAGTACTTC. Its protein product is CASSLDGASQETQYF.